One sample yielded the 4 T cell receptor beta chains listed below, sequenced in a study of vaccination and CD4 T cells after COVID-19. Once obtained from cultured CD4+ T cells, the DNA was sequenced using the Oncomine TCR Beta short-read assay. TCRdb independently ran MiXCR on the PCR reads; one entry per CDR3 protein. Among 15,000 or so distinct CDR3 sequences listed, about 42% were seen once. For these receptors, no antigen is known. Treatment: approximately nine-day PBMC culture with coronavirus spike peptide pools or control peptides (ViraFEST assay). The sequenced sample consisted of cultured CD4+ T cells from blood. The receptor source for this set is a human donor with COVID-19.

The CDR3 nucleotides read TGCGCCAGCAGCTCCGGGCCCCTGAACACTGAAGCTTTCTTT. This sequence encodes CASSSGPLNTEAFF. The chain employs TRBV5-1 and TRBJ1-1; no reliable D call. The CDR3 is 14 amino acids. Germline V CDR1 and CDR2: SGHRS, YFSETQ. The V and J ends lost 3 bases and 0 bases respectively, with 9 bases between them.

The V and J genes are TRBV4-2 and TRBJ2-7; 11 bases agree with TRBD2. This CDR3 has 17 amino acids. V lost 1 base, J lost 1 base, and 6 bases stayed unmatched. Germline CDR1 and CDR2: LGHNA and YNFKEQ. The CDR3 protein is CASSQVSGGASSYEQYF. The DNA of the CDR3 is TGTGCCAGCAGCCAAGTTAGCGGGGGGGCCTCTTCCTACGAGCAGTACTTC.

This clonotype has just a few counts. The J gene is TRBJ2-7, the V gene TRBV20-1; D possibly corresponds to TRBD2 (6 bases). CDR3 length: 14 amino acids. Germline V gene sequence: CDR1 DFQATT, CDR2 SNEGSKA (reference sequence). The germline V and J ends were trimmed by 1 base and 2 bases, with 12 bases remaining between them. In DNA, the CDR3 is TGCAGTGCTAGAGTGGAGGGGAAGACCTACGAGCAGTACTTC. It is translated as CSARVEGKTYEQYF.

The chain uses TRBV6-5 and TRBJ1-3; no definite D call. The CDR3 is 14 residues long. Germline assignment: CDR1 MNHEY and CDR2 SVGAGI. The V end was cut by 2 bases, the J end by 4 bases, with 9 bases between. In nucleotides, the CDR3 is TGTGCCAGCAGTTACGGCGGGGTCGGAAACACCATATATTTT. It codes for CASSYGGVGNTIYF.